The clone carrying this T cell receptor (beta chain) was counted once. What it recognizes is unknown. Germline CDR1 SGHNT, CDR2 YYREEE (reference sequence). The CDR3 has 16 residues. With 60 Vbeta and 13 Jbeta primers, the PCR was carried out. Repertoires were generated with immunoSEQ multiplex PCR, while TCRdb's copy carries only in-frame clones and drops some. The repertoire holds some 150,000 clones, with around 78% as singletons. This sample was taken from a study of cytomegalovirus exposure and HLA in healthy donors. Study-wide results and caveats: Researchers reported in a later analysis that a missense DCLRE1C variant was tied to TCR beta V- and J-gene trimming.

What was sequenced was PBMCs. V usage is TRBV5-4 and J usage is TRBJ2-5, with TRBD2 matching 9 bases. Near its end, the DNA agrees better with TRBJ2-7, so the J call may be wrong. The TCR sequence derives from a man aged 35-49 years in good health and CMV-seropositive. The DNA of the CDR3 is TGTGCCAGCAGCCCACGTTATAGCGGGAGTTTCAACGAGCAGTACTTC. Encoded protein: CASSPRYSGSFNEQYF.